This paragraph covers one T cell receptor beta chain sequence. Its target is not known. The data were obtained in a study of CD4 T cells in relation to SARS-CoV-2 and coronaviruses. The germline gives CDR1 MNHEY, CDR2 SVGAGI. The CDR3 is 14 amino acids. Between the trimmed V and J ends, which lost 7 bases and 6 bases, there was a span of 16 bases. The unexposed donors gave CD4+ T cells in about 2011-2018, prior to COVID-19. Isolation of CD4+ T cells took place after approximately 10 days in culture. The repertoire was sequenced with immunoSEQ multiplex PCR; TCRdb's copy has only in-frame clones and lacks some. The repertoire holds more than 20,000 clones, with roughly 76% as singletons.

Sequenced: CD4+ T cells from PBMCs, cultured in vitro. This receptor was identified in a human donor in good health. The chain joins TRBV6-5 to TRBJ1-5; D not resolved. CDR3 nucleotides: TGTGCCAGCACCTCGGGCCAACTAGGTCAGCCCCAGCATTTT. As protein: CASTSGQLGQPQHF.